These T cell receptor beta chains were read from a single sample in a study of T cell responses to AZD1222 COVID-19 vaccine. Assay: immunoSEQ multiplex PCR; the TCRdb copy retains only in-frame clones and omits some. Counted here are 140,000 or so clones, 80% to 90% occurring once; the ten biggest clones make up 1.5% to 2%. The sample here was peripheral blood, taken on day 0 of AZD1222 vaccination. These receptors were taken from an adult in good health. Both conserved end residues are part of each CDR3. Clone size is not always given. Where it is, it says once, few, many or a class for expanded clones.

v_call: TRBV19; j_call: TRBJ2-7; clone_size: .; cdr3_aa: CASSRGLANPYEQYF
v_call: TRBV19; j_call: TRBJ1-2; clone_size: .; cdr3_aa: CASSKPPGQVGSNGYTF
v_call: TRBV3-1/TRBV3-2; j_call: TRBJ2-5; clone_size: .; cdr3_aa: CASSQDRRAGKETQYF
v_call: TRBV12-3/TRBV12-4; j_call: TRBJ2-7; clone_size: .; cdr3_aa: CASRTGGYEQYF
v_call: TRBV9; j_call: TRBJ2-5; clone_size: few; cdr3_aa: CASSTGGETQYF
v_call: TRBV19; j_call: TRBJ1-5; clone_size: .; cdr3_aa: CASSWQGDQPQHF
v_call: TRBV27; j_call: TRBJ2-7; clone_size: .; cdr3_aa: CASSFLSGSHEQYF
v_call: TRBV5-1; j_call: TRBJ1-2; clone_size: .; cdr3_aa: CASSPRQGVAYGYTF
v_call: TRBV9; j_call: TRBJ2-7; clone_size: .; cdr3_aa: CASSVGGPAYEQYF
v_call: TRBV18; j_call: TRBJ2-7; clone_size: .; cdr3_aa: CASSRDRELFYEQYF
v_call: TRBV7-8; j_call: TRBJ2-2; clone_size: .; cdr3_aa: CASSLIAGNTGELFF
v_call: TRBV19; j_call: TRBJ2-3; clone_size: .; cdr3_aa: CASSKNSGSDTQYF
v_call: TRBV5-4; j_call: TRBJ2-3; clone_size: .; cdr3_aa: CASSLATGTNTDTQYF
v_call: TRBV6-5; j_call: TRBJ1-5; clone_size: .; cdr3_aa: CASRVQQNQPQHF
v_call: TRBV2; j_call: TRBJ1-5; clone_size: .; cdr3_aa: CASSAKSFRQGSNQPQHF
v_call: TRBV30; j_call: TRBJ1-5; clone_size: .; cdr3_aa: CAWSVRSRQPQHF
v_call: TRBV6-5; j_call: TRBJ2-3; clone_size: .; cdr3_aa: CASSYSISQPTDTQYF
v_call: TRBV15; j_call: TRBJ2-5; clone_size: .; cdr3_aa: CATSRDLRLAETQYF
v_call: TRBV18; j_call: TRBJ2-1; clone_size: .; cdr3_aa: CASSPGLGVDEQFF
v_call: TRBV5-6; j_call: TRBJ1-5; clone_size: .; cdr3_aa: CASSQMGQISNQPQHF
v_call: TRBV6-5; j_call: TRBJ2-1; clone_size: .; cdr3_aa: CASSFRDGYNEQFF
v_call: TRBV30; j_call: TRBJ2-2; clone_size: .; cdr3_aa: CARERAYTGELFF
v_call: TRBV27; j_call: TRBJ1-5; clone_size: .; cdr3_aa: CASSFGGLSQPQHF
v_call: TRBV2; j_call: TRBJ1-2; clone_size: .; cdr3_aa: CASSDRGLGYGYTF
v_call: TRBV19; j_call: TRBJ1-1; clone_size: .; cdr3_aa: CASSIRSNSEAFF
v_call: TRBV5-1; j_call: TRBJ1-2; clone_size: few; cdr3_aa: CASSSDSYYGYTF
v_call: TRBV20-1; j_call: TRBJ2-7; clone_size: .; cdr3_aa: CSASTPGTYEQYF
v_call: TRBV7-9; j_call: TRBJ1-1; clone_size: .; cdr3_aa: CASSQGVEAFF
v_call: TRBV28; j_call: TRBJ1-3; clone_size: .; cdr3_aa: CASSSGGSGNTIYF
v_call: TRBV27; j_call: TRBJ1-2; clone_size: .; cdr3_aa: CASRPTGGYGYTF
v_call: TRBV12-3/TRBV12-4; j_call: TRBJ2-7; clone_size: .; cdr3_aa: CASSLDHYEQYF
v_call: TRBV6-5; j_call: TRBJ1-2; clone_size: .; cdr3_aa: CASSRQPQGNYGYTF
v_call: TRBV5-1; j_call: TRBJ2-7; clone_size: .; cdr3_aa: CASSLDRDRGDEQYF
v_call: TRBV7-9; j_call: TRBJ2-1; clone_size: .; cdr3_aa: CASSHPFNEQFF
v_call: TRBV5-5; j_call: TRBJ1-3; clone_size: .; cdr3_aa: CASSFGGNSGNTIYF
v_call: TRBV21-1; j_call: TRBJ2-4; clone_size: .; cdr3_aa: CASSRGFKLSAKNIQYF
v_call: TRBV15; j_call: TRBJ1-2; clone_size: .; cdr3_aa: CATSRWDRGIDGYTF
v_call: TRBV6-5; j_call: TRBJ1-4; clone_size: .; cdr3_aa: CASSYRGGDEKLFF
v_call: TRBV5-8; j_call: TRBJ1-5; clone_size: .; cdr3_aa: CASSLGKHQPQHF
v_call: TRBV3-1/TRBV3-2; j_call: TRBJ1-5; clone_size: once; cdr3_aa: CASSQVIQPQHF
v_call: TRBV9; j_call: TRBJ2-1; clone_size: .; cdr3_aa: CASSVAGTGLVYEQFF
v_call: TRBV4-1; j_call: TRBJ1-5; clone_size: .; cdr3_aa: CASSQGTVTQNQPQHF
v_call: TRBV27; j_call: TRBJ1-1; clone_size: few; cdr3_aa: CASSLSMNTEAFF
v_call: TRBV12-3/TRBV12-4; j_call: TRBJ1-2; clone_size: .; cdr3_aa: CASSSGNYGYTF
v_call: TRBV30; j_call: TRBJ2-2; clone_size: .; cdr3_aa: CAWSGGGFTNTGELFF
v_call: TRBV19; j_call: TRBJ2-1; clone_size: .; cdr3_aa: CASSPFPSSSYNEQFF
v_call: TRBV15; j_call: TRBJ2-7; clone_size: .; cdr3_aa: CATSDRDRDYEQYF
v_call: TRBV10-3; j_call: TRBJ1-1; clone_size: .; cdr3_aa: CAIKPRGTEAFF
v_call: TRBV3-1/TRBV3-2; j_call: TRBJ1-5; clone_size: .; cdr3_aa: CASSQDEGANQPQHF
v_call: TRBV21-1; j_call: TRBJ1-2; clone_size: .; cdr3_aa: CASTSEGRDRVNYGYTF
v_call: TRBV6-5; j_call: TRBJ1-5; clone_size: .; cdr3_aa: CASSRGQGGYQPQHF
v_call: TRBV14; j_call: TRBJ2-7; clone_size: .; cdr3_aa: CASSQDKGTGKIEQYF
v_call: TRBV28; j_call: TRBJ2-6; clone_size: .; cdr3_aa: CASSLPGTLIITGANVLTF
v_call: TRBV2; j_call: TRBJ1-4; clone_size: once; cdr3_aa: CASKGPSEKLFF
v_call: TRBV4-1; j_call: TRBJ1-1; clone_size: .; cdr3_aa: CASSLPYGGRMNTEAFF